The 2 T cell receptor beta chains below all came from one sample that was sequenced in a study of OX40 agonist ivuxolimab in advanced cancers. Here immunoSEQ multiplex PCR was the method, and the copy in TCRdb shows in-frame clones only, minus some. The sample contains 60,000 or so clones, around 90% of which appear only once. The specimen comprised CD4+ or CD8+ T cells sorted from blood, sampled in a trial of the OX40 agonist ivuxolimab. The receptors come from an adult with an advanced solid tumor such as melanoma, head and neck, liver or kidney cancer.

The chain is built from TRBV30 and TRBJ1-5; TRBD1 matches at 7 bases. In germline, CDR1 is GTSNPN, CDR2 SVGIG (reference sequence). The V gene end was trimmed by 2 bases and the J gene end by 5 bases; junction bases not matched to a gene: 9. The CDR3 covers 15 residues. This chain's CDR3 is CAWSLGQSAYQPQHF. The CDR3 nucleotides are TGTGCCTGGAGTCTGGGACAGAGCGCCTATCAGCCCCAGCATTTT.

The chain links TRBV6-1 to TRBJ2-7; D is tentatively TRBD1 or TRBD2 (5 bases each). Trimming left V 1 base short and J 5 bases short, with 15 bases between. The CDR3 length is 15 residues. Germline V gene sequence: CDR1 MNHNS, CDR2 SASEGT. The CDR3 is CASSEEGRRPHEQYF. CDR3 coding DNA: TGTGCCAGCAGTGAAGAGGGACGGAGGCCTCACGAGCAGTACTTC.